This T cell receptor beta chain was recorded in a study of blood T cell repertoires in COVID-19. Study details: PBMCs, B-cell-depleted T cells, or T cells provided the cDNA or gDNA that made up the material.

Germline CDR1 SGHRS, CDR2 YFSETQ. V shed 4 bases, J shed 4 bases, and the junction held 1 base outside the gene matches. The CDR3 has 13 residues. Study processing details: Amplification of reference gene primers was used by the study to estimate nucleated cell counts. The data were produced by immunoSEQ multiplex PCR, yet TCRdb's version contains in-frame clones alone and is incomplete. That table furnishes V, J and clone size, whereas the DNA furnished D and trimming. This sample carries 45,000 to 60,000 clones, under 85% of them seen once, and the ten largest clones take around 2%. The receptor's source is an older woman with acute or convalescent COVID-19. Sequencing was carried out using peripheral blood. The chain has TRBV5-1 and TRBJ2-3, with 9 bases aligning to TRBD2. The CDR3 loop is CASSLAGSDTQYF. The CDR3 bases are TGCGCCAGCAGCCTAGCGGGATCAGATACGCAGTATTTT. Based on the CDR3 plus reference TRBV5-1 and TRBJ2-3, the full variable domain is KAGVTQTPRYLIKTRGQQVTLSCSPISGHRSVSWYQQTPGQGLQFLFEYFSETQRNKGNFPGRFSGRQFSNSRSEMNVSTLELGDSALYLCASSLAGSDTQYFGPGTRLTVL.